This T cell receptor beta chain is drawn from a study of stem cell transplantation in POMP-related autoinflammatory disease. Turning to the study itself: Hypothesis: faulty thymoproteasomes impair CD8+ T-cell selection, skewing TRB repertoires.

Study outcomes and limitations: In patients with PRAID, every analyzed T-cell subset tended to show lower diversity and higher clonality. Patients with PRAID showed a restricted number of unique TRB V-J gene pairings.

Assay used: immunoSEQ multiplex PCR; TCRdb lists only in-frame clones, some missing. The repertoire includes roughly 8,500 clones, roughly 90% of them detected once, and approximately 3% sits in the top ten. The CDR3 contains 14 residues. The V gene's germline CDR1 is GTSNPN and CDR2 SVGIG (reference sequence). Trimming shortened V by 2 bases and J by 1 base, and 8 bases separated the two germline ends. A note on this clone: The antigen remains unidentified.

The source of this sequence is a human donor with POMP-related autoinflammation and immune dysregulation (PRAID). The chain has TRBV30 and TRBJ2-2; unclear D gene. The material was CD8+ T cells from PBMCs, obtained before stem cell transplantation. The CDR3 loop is CAWSTVLNTGELFF. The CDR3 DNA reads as TGTGCCTGGAGTACAGTGCTGAACACCGGGGAGCTGTTTTTT.